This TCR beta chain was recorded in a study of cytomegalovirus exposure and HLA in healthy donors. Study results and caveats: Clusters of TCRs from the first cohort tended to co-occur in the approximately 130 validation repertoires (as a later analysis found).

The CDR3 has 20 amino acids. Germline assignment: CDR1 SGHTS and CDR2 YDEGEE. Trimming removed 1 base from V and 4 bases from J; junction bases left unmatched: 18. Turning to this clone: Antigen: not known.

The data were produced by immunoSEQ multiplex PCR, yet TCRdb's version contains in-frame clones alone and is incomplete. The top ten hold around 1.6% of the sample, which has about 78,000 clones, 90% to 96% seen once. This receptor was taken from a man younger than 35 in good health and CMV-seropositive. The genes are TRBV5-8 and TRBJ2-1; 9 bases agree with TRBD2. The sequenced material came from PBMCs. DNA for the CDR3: TGTGCCAGCAGCTTGTATTCACACACGGGAGCTAGCGGGGATTACAATGAGCAGTTCTTC. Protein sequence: CASSLYSHTGASGDYNEQFF.